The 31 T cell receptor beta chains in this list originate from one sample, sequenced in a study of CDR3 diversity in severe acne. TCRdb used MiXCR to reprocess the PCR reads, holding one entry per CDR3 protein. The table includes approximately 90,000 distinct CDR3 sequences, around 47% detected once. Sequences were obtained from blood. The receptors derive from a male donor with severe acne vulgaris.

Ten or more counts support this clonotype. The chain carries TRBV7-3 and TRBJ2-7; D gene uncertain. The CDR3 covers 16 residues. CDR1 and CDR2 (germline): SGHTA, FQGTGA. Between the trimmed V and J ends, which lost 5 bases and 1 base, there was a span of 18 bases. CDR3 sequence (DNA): TGTGCCAGCAGCGCCCGAAGGAGCCGAAAATCCTACGAGCAGTACGTC. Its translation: CASSARRSRKSYEQYV.

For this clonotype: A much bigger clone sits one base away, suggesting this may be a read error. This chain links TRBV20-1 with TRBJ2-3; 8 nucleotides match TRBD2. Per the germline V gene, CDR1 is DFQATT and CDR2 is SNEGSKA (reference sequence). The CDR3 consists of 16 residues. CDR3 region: CGAPQAGASPPDTQYF. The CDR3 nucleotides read TGCGGTGCCCCCCAAGCGGGAGCTTCGCCGCCAGATACGCAGTATTTT.

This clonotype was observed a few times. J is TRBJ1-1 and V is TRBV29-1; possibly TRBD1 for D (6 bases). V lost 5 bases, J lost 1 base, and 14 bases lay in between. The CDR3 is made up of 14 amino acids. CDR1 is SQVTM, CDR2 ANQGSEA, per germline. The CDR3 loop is CSVSRGTSNTEAFF. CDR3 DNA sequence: TGCAGCGTTAGCAGGGGTACTTCGAACACTGAAGCTTTCTTT.

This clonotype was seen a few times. The CDR3 reads CATSRFGKETQYF. CDR3 DNA: TGTGCCACCAGCAGGTTCGGCAAAGAGACCCAGTACTTC. The rearrangement joins TRBV15 to TRBJ2-5; D is unclear. There are 13 residues in the CDR3. With 3 bases removed from V and 3 bases from J, the gap between germline ends came to 8 bases. Germline V gene lookup returns CDR1 LNHNV and CDR2 YYDKDF (reference sequence).

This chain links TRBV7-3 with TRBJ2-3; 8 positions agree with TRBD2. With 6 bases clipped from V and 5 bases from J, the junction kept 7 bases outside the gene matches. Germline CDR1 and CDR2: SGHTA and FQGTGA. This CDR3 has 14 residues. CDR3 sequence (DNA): TGTGCCAGCAGTTCCCGGGGGGGCGTAGATACGCAGTATTTT. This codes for CASSSRGGVDTQYF.

The CDR3 protein is CAISERQVDSYEQYF. The CDR3 DNA sequence: TGTGCCATCAGTGAACGACAGGTTGATTCCTACGAGCAGTACTTC. The chain joins TRBV10-3 to TRBJ2-7, with D tentatively TRBD1 (6 bases). The CDR3 is 15 amino acids. The V gene's germline CDR1 is ENHRY and CDR2 SYGVKD. V lost 3 bases, J lost 1 base, and 13 bases lay in between.

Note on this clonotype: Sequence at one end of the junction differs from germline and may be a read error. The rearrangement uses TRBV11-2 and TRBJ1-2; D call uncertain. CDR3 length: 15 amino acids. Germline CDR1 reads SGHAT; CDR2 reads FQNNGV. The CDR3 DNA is TGTGCCGGCAGCCAGTATGCCGATGCTAACTATGGCTACACCTTC. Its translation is CAGSQYADANYGYTF.

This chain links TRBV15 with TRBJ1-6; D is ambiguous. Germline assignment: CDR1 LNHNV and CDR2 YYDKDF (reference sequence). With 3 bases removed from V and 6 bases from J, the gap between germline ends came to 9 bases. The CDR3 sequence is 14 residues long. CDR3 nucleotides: TGTGCCACCAGCAGTCGAGTTCCTAATTCACCCCTCCACTTT. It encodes CATSSRVPNSPLHF.

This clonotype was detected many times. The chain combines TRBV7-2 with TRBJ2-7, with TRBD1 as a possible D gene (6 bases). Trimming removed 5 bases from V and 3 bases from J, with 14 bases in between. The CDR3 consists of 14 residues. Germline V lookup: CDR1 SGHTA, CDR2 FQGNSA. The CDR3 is CASSVTGTLYEQYF. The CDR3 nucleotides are TGTGCCAGCAGCGTCACCGGGACACTCTACGAGCAGTACTTC.

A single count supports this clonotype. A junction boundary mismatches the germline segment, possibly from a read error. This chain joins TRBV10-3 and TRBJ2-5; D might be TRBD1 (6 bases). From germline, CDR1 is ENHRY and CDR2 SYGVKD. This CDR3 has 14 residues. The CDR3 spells CASSTQGDQETQYF. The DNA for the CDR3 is TGTGCCAGCAGTACACAGGGTGACCAAGAGACCCAGTACTTC.

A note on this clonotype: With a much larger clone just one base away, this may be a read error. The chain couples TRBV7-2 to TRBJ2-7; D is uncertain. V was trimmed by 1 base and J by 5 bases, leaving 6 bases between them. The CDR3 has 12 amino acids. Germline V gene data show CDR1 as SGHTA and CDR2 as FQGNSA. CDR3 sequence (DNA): TGTGCCAGCAGCTTAGTAGGGCACGAGCAGTACTTC. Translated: CASSLVGHEQYF.

The CDR3 DNA is TGTGCCAGCAGTTTACGAGAGAACACTGAAGCTTTCTTT. Its protein is CASSLRENTEAFF. The rearrangement joins TRBV25-1 to TRBJ1-1; unclear D gene. The V end lost 5 bases, the J end lost 1 base, and 8 bases lay between the germline ends. The CDR3 is made up of 13 amino acids. The germline CDR1 and CDR2 sequences are MGHDK and SYGVNS.

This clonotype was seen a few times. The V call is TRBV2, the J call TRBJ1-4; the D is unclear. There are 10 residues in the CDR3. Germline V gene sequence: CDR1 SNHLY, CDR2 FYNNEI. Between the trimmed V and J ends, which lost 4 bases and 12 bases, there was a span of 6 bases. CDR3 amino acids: CASSAAELFF. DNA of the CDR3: TGTGCCAGCAGTGCGGCAGAACTGTTTTTT.

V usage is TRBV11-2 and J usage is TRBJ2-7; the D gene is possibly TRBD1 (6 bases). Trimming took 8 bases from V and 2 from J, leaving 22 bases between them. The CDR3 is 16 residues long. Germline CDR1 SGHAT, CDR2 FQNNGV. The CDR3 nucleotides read TGTGCCAGCTCACCGTCCCGGGACAAAGGCGCCTACGAGCAGTACTTC. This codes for CASSPSRDKGAYEQYF.

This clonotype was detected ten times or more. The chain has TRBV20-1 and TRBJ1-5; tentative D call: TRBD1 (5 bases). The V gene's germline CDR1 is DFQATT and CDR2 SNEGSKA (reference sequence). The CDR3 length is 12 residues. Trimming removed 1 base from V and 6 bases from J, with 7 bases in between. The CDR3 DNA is TGCAGTGCTAGAGTTGGGGCTCAGCCCCAGCATTTT. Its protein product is CSARVGAQPQHF.

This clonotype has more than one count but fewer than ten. The chain's CDR3 is CASRNPSGLKQFF. The CDR3 nucleotides are TGTGCCAGCAGGAATCCGAGCGGGCTAAAGCAGTTCTTC. The rearrangement links TRBV6-5 to TRBJ2-1; maybe TRBD2 (6 bases). Germline assignment: CDR1 MNHEY and CDR2 SVGAGI. Trimming took 6 bases from V and 11 from J, leaving 17 bases between them. The CDR3 has 13 amino acids.

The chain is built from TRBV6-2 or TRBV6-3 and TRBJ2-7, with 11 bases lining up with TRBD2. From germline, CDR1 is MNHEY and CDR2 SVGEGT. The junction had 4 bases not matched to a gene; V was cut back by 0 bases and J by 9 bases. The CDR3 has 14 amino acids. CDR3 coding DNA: TGTGCCAGCAGTTACTCACTAGCGGGAGCAGCGCAGTACTTC. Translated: CASSYSLAGAAQYF.

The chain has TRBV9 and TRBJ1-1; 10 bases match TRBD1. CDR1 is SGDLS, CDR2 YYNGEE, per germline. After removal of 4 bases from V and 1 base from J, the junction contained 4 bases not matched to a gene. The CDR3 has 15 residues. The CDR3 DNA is TGTGCCAGCAGCCCCAGGGACAGGGGGAACACTGAAGCTTTCTTT. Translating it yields CASSPRDRGNTEAFF.

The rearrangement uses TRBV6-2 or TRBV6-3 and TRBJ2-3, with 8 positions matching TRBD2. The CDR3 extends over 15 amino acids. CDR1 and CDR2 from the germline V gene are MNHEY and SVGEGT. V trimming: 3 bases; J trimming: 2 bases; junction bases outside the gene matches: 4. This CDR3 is CASSYYSGDTDTQYF. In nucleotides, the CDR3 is TGTGCCAGCAGTTATTATAGCGGGGACACAGATACGCAGTATTTT.

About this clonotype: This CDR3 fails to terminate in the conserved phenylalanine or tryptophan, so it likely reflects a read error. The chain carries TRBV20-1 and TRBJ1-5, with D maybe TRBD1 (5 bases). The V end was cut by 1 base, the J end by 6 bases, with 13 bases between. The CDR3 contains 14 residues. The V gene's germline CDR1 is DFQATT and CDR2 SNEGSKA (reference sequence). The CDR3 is CSARGLGTGQPQHL. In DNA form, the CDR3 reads TGCAGTGCTAGAGGTCTTGGTACAGGTCAGCCCCAGCATCTT.

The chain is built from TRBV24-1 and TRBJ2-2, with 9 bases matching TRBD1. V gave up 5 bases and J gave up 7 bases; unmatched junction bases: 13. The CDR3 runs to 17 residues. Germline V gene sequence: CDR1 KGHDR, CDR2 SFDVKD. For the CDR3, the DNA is TGTGCCACCAGTGGCCCCGTACAGGGGGCGCAGAACGGGGAGCTGTTTTTT. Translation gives CATSGPVQGAQNGELFF.

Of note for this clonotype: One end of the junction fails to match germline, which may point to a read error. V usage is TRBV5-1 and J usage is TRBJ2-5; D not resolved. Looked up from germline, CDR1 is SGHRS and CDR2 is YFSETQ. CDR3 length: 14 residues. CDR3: CASSLVGVQETQYF. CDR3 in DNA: TGTGCCAGCAGCTTAGTTGGAGTCCAAGAGACCCAGTACTTC.

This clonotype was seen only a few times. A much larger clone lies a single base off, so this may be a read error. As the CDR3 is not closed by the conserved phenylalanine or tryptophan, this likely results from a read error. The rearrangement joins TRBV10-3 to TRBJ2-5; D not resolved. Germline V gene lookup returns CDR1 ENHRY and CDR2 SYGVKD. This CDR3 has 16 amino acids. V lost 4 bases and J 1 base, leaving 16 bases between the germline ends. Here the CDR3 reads CAISGTYGALQETQYL. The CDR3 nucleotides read TGTGCCATCAGTGGGACCTACGGAGCGCTCCAAGAGACCCAGTACCTC.

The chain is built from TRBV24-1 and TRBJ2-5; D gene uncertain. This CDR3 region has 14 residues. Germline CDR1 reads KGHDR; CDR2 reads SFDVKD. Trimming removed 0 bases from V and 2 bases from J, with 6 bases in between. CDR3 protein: CATSDLEEQETQYF. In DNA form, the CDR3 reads TGTGCCACCAGTGATTTGGAGGAGCAAGAGACCCAGTACTTC.

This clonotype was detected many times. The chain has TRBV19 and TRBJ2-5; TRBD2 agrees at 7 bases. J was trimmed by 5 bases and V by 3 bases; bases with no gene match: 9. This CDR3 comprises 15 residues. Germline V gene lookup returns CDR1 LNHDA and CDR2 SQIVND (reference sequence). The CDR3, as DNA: TGTGCCAGTAGTATTGGGGCGGGAGCGATGGAGACCCAGTACTTC. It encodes CASSIGAGAMETQYF.

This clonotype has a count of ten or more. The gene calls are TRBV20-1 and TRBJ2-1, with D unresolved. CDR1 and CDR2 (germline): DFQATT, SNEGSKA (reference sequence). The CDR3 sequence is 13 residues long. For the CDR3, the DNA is TGCACTCCCTATAGTAACTACTACAATGAGCAGTTCTTC. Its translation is CTPYSNYYNEQFF.

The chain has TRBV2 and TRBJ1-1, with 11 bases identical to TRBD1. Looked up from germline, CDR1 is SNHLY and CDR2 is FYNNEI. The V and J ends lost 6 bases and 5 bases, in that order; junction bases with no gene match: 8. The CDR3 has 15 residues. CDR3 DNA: TGTGCCAGCAGGCCGGGACAGGGGGGATGGACTGAAGCTTTCTTT. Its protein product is CASRPGQGGWTEAFF.

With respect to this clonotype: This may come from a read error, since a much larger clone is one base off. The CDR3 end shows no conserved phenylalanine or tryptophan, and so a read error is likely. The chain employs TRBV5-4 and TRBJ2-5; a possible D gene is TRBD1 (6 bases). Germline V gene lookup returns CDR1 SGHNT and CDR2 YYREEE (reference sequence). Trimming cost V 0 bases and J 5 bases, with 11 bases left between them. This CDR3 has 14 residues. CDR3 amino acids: CASSLEGQRETQYL. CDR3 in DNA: TGTGCCAGCAGCTTGGAAGGACAGAGGGAGACCCAGTACCTC.

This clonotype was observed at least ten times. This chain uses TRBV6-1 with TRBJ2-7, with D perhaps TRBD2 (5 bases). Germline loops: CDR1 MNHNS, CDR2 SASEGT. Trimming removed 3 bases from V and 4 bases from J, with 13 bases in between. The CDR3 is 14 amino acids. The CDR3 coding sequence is TGTGCCAGCAGTGAGTTCCTTCGGGGATACGAGCAGTACGTC. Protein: CASSEFLRGYEQYV.

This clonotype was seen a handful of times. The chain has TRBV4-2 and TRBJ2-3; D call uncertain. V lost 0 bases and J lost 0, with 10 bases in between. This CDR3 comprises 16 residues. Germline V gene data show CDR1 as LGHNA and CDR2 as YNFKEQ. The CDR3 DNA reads TGTGCCAGCAGCCAAGAACCCCAGCCGAGCACAGATACGCAGTATTTT. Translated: CASSQEPQPSTDTQYF.

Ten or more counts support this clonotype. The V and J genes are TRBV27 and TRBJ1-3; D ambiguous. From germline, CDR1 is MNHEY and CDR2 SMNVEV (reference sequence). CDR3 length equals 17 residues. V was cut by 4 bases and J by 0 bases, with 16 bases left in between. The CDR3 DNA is TGTGCCAGCAGTTCATCCCCTTCGCGATACTCTGGAAACACCATATATTTT. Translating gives CASSSSPSRYSGNTIYF.